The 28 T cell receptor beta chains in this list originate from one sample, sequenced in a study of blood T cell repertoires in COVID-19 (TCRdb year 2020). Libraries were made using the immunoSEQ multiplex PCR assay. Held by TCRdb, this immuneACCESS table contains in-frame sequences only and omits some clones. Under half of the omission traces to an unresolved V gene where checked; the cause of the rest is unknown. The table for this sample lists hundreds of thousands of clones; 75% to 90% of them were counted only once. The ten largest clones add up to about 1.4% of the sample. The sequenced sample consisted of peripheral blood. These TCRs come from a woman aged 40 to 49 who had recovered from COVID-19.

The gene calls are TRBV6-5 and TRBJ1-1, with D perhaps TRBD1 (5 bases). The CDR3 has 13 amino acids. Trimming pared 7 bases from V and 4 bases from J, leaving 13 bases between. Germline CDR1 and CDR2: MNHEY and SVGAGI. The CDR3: CASTESRGTEAFF. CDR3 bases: TGTGCCAGCACCGAAAGTAGGGGCACTGAAGCTTTCTTT.

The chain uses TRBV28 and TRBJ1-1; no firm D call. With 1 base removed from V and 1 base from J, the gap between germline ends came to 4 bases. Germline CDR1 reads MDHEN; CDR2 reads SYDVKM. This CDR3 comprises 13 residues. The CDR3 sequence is CASSLSSNTEAFF. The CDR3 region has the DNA TGTGCCAGCAGTTTATCGTCGAACACTGAAGCTTTCTTT.

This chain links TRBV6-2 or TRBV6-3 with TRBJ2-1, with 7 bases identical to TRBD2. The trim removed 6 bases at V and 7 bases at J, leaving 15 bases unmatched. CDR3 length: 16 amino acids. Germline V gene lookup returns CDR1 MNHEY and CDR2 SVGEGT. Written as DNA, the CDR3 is TGTGCCAGCAGCCACCCAGAGGGCGGGGGACTGAATGAGCAGTTCTTC. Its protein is CASSHPEGGGLNEQFF.

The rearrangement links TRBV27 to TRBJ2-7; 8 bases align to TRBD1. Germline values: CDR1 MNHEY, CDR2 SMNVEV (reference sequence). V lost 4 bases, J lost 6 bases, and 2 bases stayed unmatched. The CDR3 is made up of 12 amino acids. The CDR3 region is CASSWTGLEQYF. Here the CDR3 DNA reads TGTGCCAGCAGTTGGACAGGGCTCGAGCAGTACTTC.

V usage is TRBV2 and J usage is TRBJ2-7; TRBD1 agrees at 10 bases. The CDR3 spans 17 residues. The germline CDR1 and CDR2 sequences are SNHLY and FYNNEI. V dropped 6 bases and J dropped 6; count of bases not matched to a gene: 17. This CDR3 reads CASSKRASGTGAAEQYF. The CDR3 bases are TGTGCCAGCAGCAAGAGGGCTTCCGGGACAGGGGCGGCCGAGCAGTACTTC.

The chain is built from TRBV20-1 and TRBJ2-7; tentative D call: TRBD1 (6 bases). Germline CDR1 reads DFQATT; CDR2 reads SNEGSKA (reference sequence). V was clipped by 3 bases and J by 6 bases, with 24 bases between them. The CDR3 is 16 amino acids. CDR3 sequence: CSASKLGQGRSGEQYF. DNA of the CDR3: TGCAGTGCTAGTAAACTGGGGCAGGGGCGGTCGGGCGAGCAGTACTTC.

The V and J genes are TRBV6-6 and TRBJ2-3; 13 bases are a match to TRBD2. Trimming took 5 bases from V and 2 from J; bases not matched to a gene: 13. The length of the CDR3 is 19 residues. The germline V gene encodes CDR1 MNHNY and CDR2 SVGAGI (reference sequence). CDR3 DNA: TGTGCCAGCAGTCGCTCCGGGACTAGCGGGGTTGTATACACAGATACGCAGTATTTT. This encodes CASSRSGTSGVVYTDTQYF.

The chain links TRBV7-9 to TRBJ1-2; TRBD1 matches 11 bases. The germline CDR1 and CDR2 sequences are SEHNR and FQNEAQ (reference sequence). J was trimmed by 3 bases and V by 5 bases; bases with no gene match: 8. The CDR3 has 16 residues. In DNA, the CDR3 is TGTGCCAGCAGCACCTGGACAGGGGGCCCAGACTATGGCTACACCTTC. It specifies CASSTWTGGPDYGYTF. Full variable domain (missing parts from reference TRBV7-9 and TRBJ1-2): DTGVSQNPRHKITKRGQNVTFRCDPISEHNRLYWYRQTLGQGPEFLTYFQNEAQLEKSRLLSDRFSAERPKGSFSTLEIQRTEQGDSAMYLCASSTWTGGPDYGYTFGSGTRLTVV.

CDR3 amino acids: CASSPTGPNEKLFF. The CDR3 nucleotides are TGTGCCAGCAGCCCGACAGGCCCTAATGAAAAACTGTTTTTT. V usage is TRBV14 and J usage is TRBJ1-4; the D gene is possibly TRBD1 (6 bases). V was shortened by 4 bases and J by 3 bases, with 9 bases between the two germline ends. The germline gives CDR1 SGHDN, CDR2 FVKESK. CDR3 length: 14 amino acids.

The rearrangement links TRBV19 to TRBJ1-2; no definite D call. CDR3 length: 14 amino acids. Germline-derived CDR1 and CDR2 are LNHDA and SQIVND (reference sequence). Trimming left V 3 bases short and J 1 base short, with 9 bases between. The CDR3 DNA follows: TGTGCCAGTAGTATGCAGGCTGGTAACTATGGCTACACCTTC. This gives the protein CASSMQAGNYGYTF.

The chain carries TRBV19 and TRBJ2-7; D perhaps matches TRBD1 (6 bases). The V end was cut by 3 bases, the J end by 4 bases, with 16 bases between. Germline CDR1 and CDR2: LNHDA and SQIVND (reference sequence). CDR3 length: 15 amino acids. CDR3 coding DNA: TGTGCCAGTAGTATGGGGGCTCAACCCTTTTACGAGCAGTACTTC. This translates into CASSMGAQPFYEQYF. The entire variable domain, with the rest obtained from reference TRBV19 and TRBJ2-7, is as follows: DGGITQSPKYLFRKEGQNVTLSCEQNLNHDAMYWYRQDPGQGLRLIYYSQIVNDFQKGDIAEGYSVSREKKESFPLTVTSAQKNPTAFYLCASSMGAQPFYEQYFGPGTRLTVT.

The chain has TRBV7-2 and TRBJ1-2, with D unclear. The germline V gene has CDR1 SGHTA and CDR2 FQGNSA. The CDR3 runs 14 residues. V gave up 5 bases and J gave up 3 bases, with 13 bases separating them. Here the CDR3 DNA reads TGTGCCAGCAGCCGGTCGGTGGTTCACTATGGCTACACCTTC. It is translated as CASSRSVVHYGYTF. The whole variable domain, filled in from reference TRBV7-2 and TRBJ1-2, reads GAGVSQSPSNKVTEKGKDVELRCDPISGHTALYWYRQSLGQGLEFLIYFQGNSAPDKSGLPSDRFSAERTGGSVSTLTIQRTQQEDSAVYLCASSRSVVHYGYTFGSGTRLTVV.

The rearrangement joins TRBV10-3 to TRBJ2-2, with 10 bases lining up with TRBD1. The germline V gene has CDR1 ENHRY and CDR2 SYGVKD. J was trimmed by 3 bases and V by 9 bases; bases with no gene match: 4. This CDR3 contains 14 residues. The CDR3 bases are TGTGCCATTCGACAGGGGGCCGACACCGGGGAGCTGTTTTTT. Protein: CAIRQGADTGELFF.

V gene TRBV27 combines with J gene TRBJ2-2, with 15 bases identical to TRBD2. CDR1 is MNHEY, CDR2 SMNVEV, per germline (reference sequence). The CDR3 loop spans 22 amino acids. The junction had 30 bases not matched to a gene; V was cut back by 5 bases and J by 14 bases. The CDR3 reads CASSPGTSGGPLPNEHRGSLFF. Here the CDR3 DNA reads TGTGCCAGCAGTCCCGGGACTAGCGGGGGGCCCCTCCCAAACGAACACCGGGGAAGTCTGTTTTTT.

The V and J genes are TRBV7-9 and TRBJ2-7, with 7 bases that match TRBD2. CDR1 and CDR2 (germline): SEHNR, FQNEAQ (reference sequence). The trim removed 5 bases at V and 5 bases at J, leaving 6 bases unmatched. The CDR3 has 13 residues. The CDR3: CASSGKGGHEQYF. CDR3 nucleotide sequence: TGTGCCAGCAGCGGGAAGGGAGGGCACGAGCAGTACTTC.

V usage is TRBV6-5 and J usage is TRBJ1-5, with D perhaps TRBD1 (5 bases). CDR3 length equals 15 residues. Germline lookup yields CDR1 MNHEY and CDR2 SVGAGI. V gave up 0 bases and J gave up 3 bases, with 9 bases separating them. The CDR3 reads CASSYSRGNNQPQHF. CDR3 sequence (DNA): TGTGCCAGCAGTTACTCGCGGGGGAACAATCAGCCCCAGCATTTT.

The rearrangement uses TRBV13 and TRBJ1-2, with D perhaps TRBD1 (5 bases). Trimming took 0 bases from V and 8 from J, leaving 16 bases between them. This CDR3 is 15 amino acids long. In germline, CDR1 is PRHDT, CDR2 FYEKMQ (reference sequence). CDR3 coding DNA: TGTGCCAGCAGCTTAGGCCTCGGCACGGAGGGGGGCTACACCTTC. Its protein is CASSLGLGTEGGYTF.

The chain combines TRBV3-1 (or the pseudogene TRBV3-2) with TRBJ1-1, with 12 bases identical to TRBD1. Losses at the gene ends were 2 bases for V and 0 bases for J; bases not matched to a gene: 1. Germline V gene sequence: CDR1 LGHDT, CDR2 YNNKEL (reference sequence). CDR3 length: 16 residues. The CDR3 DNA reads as TGTGCCAGCAGCCAAAGGGACAGGGGGCTGAACACTGAAGCTTTCTTT. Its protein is CASSQRDRGLNTEAFF.

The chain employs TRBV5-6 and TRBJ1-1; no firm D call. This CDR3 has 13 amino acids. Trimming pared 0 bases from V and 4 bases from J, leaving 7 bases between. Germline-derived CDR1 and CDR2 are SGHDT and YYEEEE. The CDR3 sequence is CASSLVYSTEAFF. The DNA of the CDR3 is TGTGCCAGCAGCTTGGTATATAGCACTGAAGCTTTCTTT.

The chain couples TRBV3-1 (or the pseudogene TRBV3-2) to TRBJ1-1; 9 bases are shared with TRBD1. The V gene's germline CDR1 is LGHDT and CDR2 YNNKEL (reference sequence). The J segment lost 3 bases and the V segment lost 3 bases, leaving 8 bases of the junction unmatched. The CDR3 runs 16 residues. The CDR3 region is CASSQFHRGRDTEAFF. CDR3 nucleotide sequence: TGTGCCAGCAGCCAGTTCCACAGGGGGCGGGACACTGAAGCTTTCTTT.

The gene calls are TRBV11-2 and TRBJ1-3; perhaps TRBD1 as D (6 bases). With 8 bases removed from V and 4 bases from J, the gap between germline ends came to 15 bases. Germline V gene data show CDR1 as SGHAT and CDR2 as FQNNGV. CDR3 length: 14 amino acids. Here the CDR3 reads CASGQTYRGNTIYF. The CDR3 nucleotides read TGTGCCAGCGGACAGACTTATCGCGGAAACACCATATATTTT.

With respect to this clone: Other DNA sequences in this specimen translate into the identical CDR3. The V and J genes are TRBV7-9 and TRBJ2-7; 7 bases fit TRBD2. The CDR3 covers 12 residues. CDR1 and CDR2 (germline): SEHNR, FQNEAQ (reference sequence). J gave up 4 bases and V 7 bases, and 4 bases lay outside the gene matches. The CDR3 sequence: CASTPGGYEQYF. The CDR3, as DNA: TGTGCCAGCACTCCCGGGGGGTACGAGCAGTACTTC.

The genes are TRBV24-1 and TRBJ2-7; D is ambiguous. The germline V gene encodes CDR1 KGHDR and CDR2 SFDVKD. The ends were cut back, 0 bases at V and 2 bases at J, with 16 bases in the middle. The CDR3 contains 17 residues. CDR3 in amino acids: CATSDLWWVEVTYEQYF. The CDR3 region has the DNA TGTGCCACCAGTGATTTGTGGTGGGTAGAGGTTACCTACGAGCAGTACTTC.

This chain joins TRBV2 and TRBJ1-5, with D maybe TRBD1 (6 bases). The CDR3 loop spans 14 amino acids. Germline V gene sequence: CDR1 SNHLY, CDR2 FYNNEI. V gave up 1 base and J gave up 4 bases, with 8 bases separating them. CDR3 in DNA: TGTGCCAGCAGTGAAGTAACAGGGAATCAGCCCCAGCATTTT. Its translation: CASSEVTGNQPQHF.

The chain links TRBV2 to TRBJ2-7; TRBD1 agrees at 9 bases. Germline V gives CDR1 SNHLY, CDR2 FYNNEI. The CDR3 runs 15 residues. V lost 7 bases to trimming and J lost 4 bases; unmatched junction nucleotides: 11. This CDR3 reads CASTVGGQGYYEQYF. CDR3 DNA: TGTGCCAGCACAGTAGGGGGACAGGGTTATTACGAGCAGTACTTC.

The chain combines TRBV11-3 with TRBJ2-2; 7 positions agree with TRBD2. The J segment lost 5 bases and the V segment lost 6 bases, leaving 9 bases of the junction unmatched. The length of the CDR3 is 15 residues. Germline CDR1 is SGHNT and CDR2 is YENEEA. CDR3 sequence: CASSKGSGGTGELFF. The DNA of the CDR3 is TGTGCCAGCAGTAAAGGGTCGGGGGGAACCGGGGAGCTGTTTTTT. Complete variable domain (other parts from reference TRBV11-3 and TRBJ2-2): EAGVVQSPRYKIIEKKQPVAFWCNPISGHNTLYWYLQNLGQGPELLIRYENEEAVDDSQLPKDRFSAERLKGVDSTLKIQPAELGDSAVYLCASSKGSGGTGELFFGEGSRLTVL.

Here the CDR3 reads CASSITRAGAGETQYF. CDR3 sequence (DNA): TGTGCCAGTAGTATAACCCGAGCGGGGGCCGGGGAGACCCAGTACTTC. The chain couples TRBV19 to TRBJ2-5, with 8 bases that match TRBD2. The CDR3 length is 16 residues. Trimming at V came to 2 bases and at J to 5 bases, leaving 10 bases not matched to a gene. Germline-derived CDR1 and CDR2 are LNHDA and SQIVND (reference sequence). The whole variable domain, remainder taken from reference TRBV19 and TRBJ2-5, is DGGITQSPKYLFRKEGQNVTLSCEQNLNHDAMYWYRQDPGQGLRLIYYSQIVNDFQKGDIAEGYSVSREKKESFPLTVTSAQKNPTAFYLCASSITRAGAGETQYFGPGTRLLVL.

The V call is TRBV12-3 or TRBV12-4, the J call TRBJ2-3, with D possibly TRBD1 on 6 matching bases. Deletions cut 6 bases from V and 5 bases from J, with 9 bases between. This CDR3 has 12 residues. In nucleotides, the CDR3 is TGTGCCAGCAGCAAACAGGGAGATACGCAGTATTTT. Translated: CASSKQGDTQYF.